Presented here are 3 T cell receptor beta chains from one specimen sequenced in a study of shared clonotypes between healthy human individuals. The repertoire was sequenced with immunoSEQ multiplex PCR; TCRdb's copy has only in-frame clones and lacks some. This table has some 530,000 clones, roughly 80% appearing once. The source material was PBMCs. Receptors were obtained from a middle-aged woman in good health. Some clones in this sample may be carry-over from other donors' samples.

V gene TRBV5-1 combines with J gene TRBJ2-5, with TRBD1 matching 8 bases. This CDR3 region has 15 residues. Germline CDR1 is SGHRS and CDR2 is YFSETQ. V shed 2 bases, J shed 5 bases, and the junction held 8 bases outside the gene matches. The CDR3 here is CASSFQGQGRETQYF. The DNA of the CDR3 is TGCGCCAGCAGCTTCCAAGGACAGGGCCGCGAGACCCAGTACTTC.

This chain connects TRBV7-3 to TRBJ2-7; D unresolved. V was shortened by 2 bases and J by 2 bases, with 10 bases between the two germline ends. The CDR3 loop spans 14 amino acids. Looked up from germline, CDR1 is SGHTA and CDR2 is FQGTGA. The CDR3 loop is CASSLEPATYEQYF. Written as DNA, the CDR3 is TGTGCCAGCAGCTTAGAACCGGCAACCTACGAGCAGTACTTC.

The V call is TRBV7-4, the J call TRBJ2-7; D tentatively reads TRBD1 or TRBD2 (5 bases each). This CDR3 is 18 amino acids long. Germline CDR1 reads SGHVT; CDR2 reads SQSDAQ. The ends were cut back, 3 bases at V and 1 base at J, with 22 bases in the middle. CDR3 in amino acids: CASSLTMNQGPRSYEQYF. In DNA form, the CDR3 reads TGTGCCAGCAGCTTGACCATGAACCAGGGACCGAGATCCTACGAGCAGTACTTC.